The T cell receptor (beta chain) described here comes from a study of T cells expressing NK-cell markers. cDNA encoding TCR beta was synthesized via 5'RACE template switching incorporating UMIs. Following a re-call of the 5' RACE reads, TCRdb has one entry per CDR3 protein and lacks DNA. The sample is made up of approximately 150,000 distinct CDR3 sequences, and the top ten hold around 12% of it. The CDR3 sequence is 13 residues long. Germline-derived CDR1 and CDR2 are MNHNS and SASEGT. The rearrangement uses TRBV6-1 and TRBJ2-7; with no DNA, the TCRdb D assignment of TRBD1 cannot be verified. The TCR comes from a man between 18 and 29 years old in good health. Source material: blood T cells: a sorted CD56 or NKG2C T cell subset, CD4+ or CD8+ T cells, or bulk PBMC T cells (not recorded which). The CDR3 protein is CASGPGPSYEQYF.